One and the same sample provided the 8 T cell receptor beta chains below, sequenced in a study of T cells in localized non-small cell lung cancer. The data were produced by immunoSEQ multiplex PCR, yet TCRdb's version contains in-frame clones alone and is incomplete. This sample yields about 77,000 clones, of which 88% are seen a single time; about 20% belongs to the top ten. The source material was peripheral blood, sampled before any cancer treatment. These receptors were taken from a woman aged 35-70 years with stage I squamous cell lung carcinoma.

This chain joins TRBV5-4 and TRBJ2-2; 11 bases are shared with TRBD2. V was clipped by 4 bases and J by 2 bases; unmatched bases: 7. Per the germline V gene, CDR1 is SGHNT and CDR2 is YYREEE (reference sequence). This CDR3 is built from 17 residues. The CDR3 region has the DNA TGTGCCAGCAGCGCGGTAGGACTAGCGGGTAACACCGGGGAGCTGTTTTTT. This translates into CASSAVGLAGNTGELFF.

The chain has TRBV2 and TRBJ1-5, with 9 nucleotides matching TRBD1. Germline V gene data show CDR1 as SNHLY and CDR2 as FYNNEI. CDR3 length: 16 amino acids. V shed 6 bases and J 0 bases; nucleotides not matched to a gene: 6. The CDR3 DNA reads as TGTGCCAGCAGGCTGGGGACAGGGATTAGCAATCAGCCCCAGCATTTT. Amino acid sequence: CASRLGTGISNQPQHF.

The chain employs TRBV11-2 and TRBJ2-1; TRBD2 matches 8 bases. The J segment lost 5 bases and the V segment lost 5 bases, leaving 14 bases of the junction unmatched. The CDR3 spans 17 residues. CDR1 and CDR2 (germline): SGHAT, FQNNGV. The CDR3 DNA is TGTGCCAGCAGCCGATTGGGGCAGATAGCGGGAAACAATGAGCAGTTCTTC. Amino acids: CASSRLGQIAGNNEQFF.

As regards this clone: Additional DNA sequences in this sample encode the identical CDR3. This chain links TRBV6-5 with TRBJ1-2; a possible D gene is TRBD1 (5 bases). The CDR3 covers 13 residues. Germline V gene data show CDR1 as MNHEY and CDR2 as SVGAGI. The ends were cut back, 6 bases at V and 7 bases at J, with 15 bases in the middle. The CDR3 region has the DNA TGTGCCAGCAGCAACCCCCAGGGCCGTGGCTACACCTTC. Its translation is CASSNPQGRGYTF.

J is TRBJ1-1 and V is TRBV19; 7 nucleotides line up with TRBD1. CDR3 length equals 14 residues. V shed 7 bases and J 5 bases; nucleotides not matched to a gene: 10. The V gene's germline CDR1 is LNHDA and CDR2 SQIVND (reference sequence). CDR3 coding DNA: TGTGCCAGTACCACTCCAGGGACAGTTACTGAAGCTTTCTTT. This gives the protein CASTTPGTVTEAFF.

The chain joins TRBV2 to TRBJ1-2; D may be TRBD1 (5 bases). The CDR3 has 15 residues. In germline, CDR1 is SNHLY, CDR2 FYNNEI. Trimming removed 2 bases at V and 0 bases at J, with 10 bases between. The CDR3 coding sequence is TGTGCCAGCAGTGAACGGGGCACTCCTAACTATGGCTACACCTTC. Translated, it gives CASSERGTPNYGYTF.

The chain joins TRBV5-4 to TRBJ2-4, with 8 bases fitting TRBD2. The trim removed 7 bases at V and 5 bases at J, leaving 5 bases unmatched. CDR1 SGHNT and CDR2 YYREEE come from the germline V gene (reference sequence). This CDR3 region has 13 residues. The DNA of the CDR3 is TGTGCCAGCCGGAATAGCGGGGAAAACATTCAGTACTTC. Protein product: CASRNSGENIQYF. Combining the CDR3 with reference TRBV5-4 and TRBJ2-4 gives the whole variable domain ETGVTQSPTHLIKTRGQQVTLRCSSQSGHNTVSWYQQALGQGPQFIFQYYREEENGRGNFPPRFSGLQFPNYSSELNVNALELDDSALYLCASRNSGENIQYFGAGTRLSVL.

The J gene is TRBJ1-2, the V gene TRBV5-4, with D maybe TRBD1 (6 bases). Between the trimmed V and J ends, which lost 1 base and 4 bases, there was a span of 11 bases. The CDR3 totals 14 residues. Germline V gives CDR1 SGHNT, CDR2 YYREEE (reference sequence). CDR3 in amino acids: CASSLPGDGYGYTF. The CDR3 DNA follows: TGTGCCAGCAGCTTGCCAGGGGACGGCTATGGCTACACCTTC.